The 21 T cell receptor beta chains presented below share a single source sample, sequenced in a study of T cells expressing NK-cell markers. TCRdb re-called the 5' RACE reads, yielding one record per CDR3 amino acid sequence without DNA. The table for this sample gives about 390,000 distinct CDR3 sequences. The sequenced sample was blood T cells: a sorted CD56 or NKG2C T cell subset, CD4+ or CD8+ T cells, or bulk PBMC T cells (not recorded which). The receptors come from a woman between 45 and 60 years old in good health.

The gene calls are TRBV28 and TRBJ2-7; TCRdb's D call of TRBD1 is untestable without DNA. The length of the CDR3 is 15 residues. CDR1 is MDHEN and CDR2 is SYDVKM in the germline V gene. The CDR3 here is CASSSLGGPAGEQYF.

The chain employs TRBV20-1 and TRBJ1-1. Per germline, CDR1 DFQATT and CDR2 SNEGSKA (reference sequence). The CDR3 contains 14 residues. This CDR3 is CSARDHLTNTEAFF.

The V gene is TRBV6-1, the J gene TRBJ2-7; TCRdb returns TRBD1, unconfirmable since there is no DNA. CDR1 is MNHNS and CDR2 is SASEGT in the germline V gene. The CDR3 sequence is 15 residues long. The CDR3 here is CASQGAGKRPYEQYF.

V is TRBV6-6 and J is TRBJ1-5; the D gene TCRdb calls, TRBD1, cannot be checked with no DNA. The CDR3 totals 16 residues. CDR1 is MNHNY, CDR2 SVGAGI, per germline (reference sequence). Here the CDR3 reads CASSDTRQGLGQPQHF.

The chain links TRBV7-9 to TRBJ2-7; TCRdb selects TRBD2, and the lack of DNA leaves this call unchecked. CDR1 SEHNR and CDR2 FQNEAQ come from the germline V gene (reference sequence). This CDR3 is 14 amino acids long. CDR3 loop: CASSSPSGVYEQYF.

CDR3 protein: CASSYRIGLGTGELFF. The chain links TRBV4-1 to TRBJ2-2; the D gene TCRdb calls, TRBD1, cannot be checked with no DNA. The CDR3 extends over 16 amino acids. Germline CDR1 is MGHRA and CDR2 is YSYEKL.

This chain links TRBV12-3 or TRBV12-4 with TRBJ2-4; TCRdb returns TRBD1, unconfirmable since there is no DNA. CDR3 length equals 15 residues. The CDR3 here is CASSPGVLAKNIQYF.

CDR3 protein: CASSSVPGQGLNEQFF. The chain combines TRBV5-1 with TRBJ2-1; TCRdb picks TRBD1, but there is no DNA to check that call. CDR3 length: 16 residues. CDR1 and CDR2 (germline): SGHRS, YFSETQ.

This chain joins TRBV30 and TRBJ2-3; as DNA is missing, the TRBD2 call by TCRdb cannot be tested. The CDR3 runs to 16 residues. Germline CDR1 reads GTSNPN; CDR2 reads SVGIG (reference sequence). The CDR3 is CACPTGAGLRTDTQYF.

The chain employs TRBV12-3 or TRBV12-4 and TRBJ1-2. The CDR3 covers 15 residues. The CDR3: CASRERASLMGGYTF.

The rearrangement links TRBV14 to TRBJ2-5; the TCRdb D gene call, TRBD1, has no DNA to confirm it. Germline lookup yields CDR1 SGHDN and CDR2 FVKESK. The CDR3 loop spans 15 amino acids. The CDR3 region is CASSQLDQGAETQYF.

The rearrangement joins TRBV20-1 to TRBJ2-5. Germline V gene sequence: CDR1 DFQATT, CDR2 SNEGSKA (reference sequence). This CDR3 region has 17 residues. CDR3 sequence reads: CSARDQIRDILKETQYF.

This sequence joins TRBV15 and TRBJ2-2. The CDR3 consists of 13 residues. The germline CDR1 and CDR2 sequences are LNHNV and YYDKDF (reference sequence). CDR3 residues: CATSRDFAGELFF.

This chain joins TRBV3-1 and TRBJ1-1; with no DNA, the TCRdb D assignment of TRBD1 cannot be verified. The length of the CDR3 is 20 residues. The germline CDR1 and CDR2 sequences are LGHDT and YNNKEL (reference sequence). The CDR3 loop reads CASSQDVRTGWETVHTEAFF.

The chain combines TRBV6-4 with TRBJ1-1; no DNA is available, so the TRBD1 call from TCRdb remains unchecked. Germline loops: CDR1 MRHNA, CDR2 SNTAGT. The CDR3 has 14 residues. CDR3 residues: CAIRTGSGNTEAFF.

CDR3 region: CAWKLGRPEAFF. J is TRBJ1-1 and V is TRBV30. CDR1 and CDR2 (germline): GTSNPN, SVGIG (reference sequence). The CDR3 runs to 12 residues.

The chain couples TRBV20-1 to TRBJ2-5; checking the TCRdb D call of TRBD2 is not possible without DNA. The CDR3 runs to 15 residues. CDR1 is DFQATT and CDR2 is SNEGSKA in the germline V gene (reference sequence). The CDR3 here is CSARPLAGDWETQYF.

This chain joins TRBV20-1 and TRBJ2-2; TCRdb designates TRBD2, a call that cannot be tested without DNA. The germline V gene has CDR1 DFQATT and CDR2 SNEGSKA (reference sequence). The CDR3 length is 12 residues. CDR3 sequence reads: CSASQRAGELFF.

The chain employs TRBV15 and TRBJ2-7. The germline CDR1 and CDR2 sequences are LNHNV and YYDKDF (reference sequence). CDR3 length equals 15 residues. CDR3 in amino acids: CATSRSGKTSYEQYF. The full variable domain, rest sourced from reference TRBV15 and TRBJ2-7, is DAMVIQNPRYQVTQFGKPVTLSCSQTLNHNVMYWYQQKSSQAPKLLFHYYDKDFNNEADTPDNFQSRRPNTSFCFLDIRSPGLGDTAMYLCATSRSGKTSYEQYFGPGTRLTVT.

The CDR3 loop is CASSLLRVDTQYF. The chain links TRBV12-3 or TRBV12-4 to TRBJ2-3. The CDR3 sequence is 13 residues long.

V gene TRBV6-6 combines with J gene TRBJ1-6. Germline V CDR1 and CDR2: MNHNY, SVGAGI (reference sequence). The CDR3 runs 16 residues. The CDR3 is CASSNVQSSYNSPLHF.